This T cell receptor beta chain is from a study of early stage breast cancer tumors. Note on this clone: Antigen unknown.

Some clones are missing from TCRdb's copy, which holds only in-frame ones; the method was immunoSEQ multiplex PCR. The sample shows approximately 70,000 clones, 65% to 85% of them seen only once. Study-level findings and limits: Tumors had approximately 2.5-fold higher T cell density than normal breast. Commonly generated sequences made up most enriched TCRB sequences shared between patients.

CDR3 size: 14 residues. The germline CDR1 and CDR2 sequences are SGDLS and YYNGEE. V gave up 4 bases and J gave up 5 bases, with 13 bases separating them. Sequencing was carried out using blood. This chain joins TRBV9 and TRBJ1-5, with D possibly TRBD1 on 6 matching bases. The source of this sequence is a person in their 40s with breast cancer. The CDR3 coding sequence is TGTGCCAGCAGCCCAACCCCAGGGGATCAGCCCCAGCATTTT. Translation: CASSPTPGDQPQHF.